These 17 T cell receptor beta chains were sequenced from one sample in a study of patients and donors after allogeneic stem cell transplantation. Via MiXCR, TCRdb re-called the RT-PCR reads, giving one row per CDR3 protein. Among 410,000 or so distinct CDR3 sequences listed, approximately 16% were seen once. The sequenced sample consisted of blood, either unsorted or a sorted T cell fraction (not recorded which). The receptor source for this set is a human donor who was either an allogeneic HSCT recipient or a stem cell or donor lymphocyte infusion donor (not recorded which). It is not recorded whose cells these are; they may come from a transplant donor.

This sequence joins TRBV3-1 and TRBJ2-7, with D unresolved. In germline, CDR1 is LGHDT, CDR2 YNNKEL (reference sequence). Trimming cost V 0 bases and J 3 bases, with 12 bases left between them. The CDR3 extends over 15 amino acids. CDR3: CASSQDETSNYEQYF. DNA for the CDR3: TGTGCCAGCAGCCAAGATGAAACCTCAAACTACGAGCAGTACTTC.

The CDR3 loop reads CASSQEGGGETQYF. The CDR3 DNA reads TGTGCCAGCAGCCAAGAAGGGGGGGGAGAGACCCAGTACTTC. This chain links TRBV3-1 with TRBJ2-5; tentatively, D is TRBD2 (7 bases). The CDR3 extends over 14 amino acids. Germline CDR1 and CDR2: LGHDT and YNNKEL (reference sequence). The germline V and J ends were trimmed by 0 bases and 4 bases, with 9 bases remaining between them.

This clonotype showed up just a few times. The chain has TRBV12-3 or TRBV12-4 and TRBJ1-2; D not resolved. The V and J ends lost 5 bases and 0 bases respectively, with 7 bases between them. This CDR3 has 13 amino acids. In DNA form, the CDR3 reads TGTGCCAGCAGTACTCCAGCTAACTATGGCTACACCTTC. It specifies CASSTPANYGYTF.

The genes are TRBV6-2 or TRBV6-3 and TRBJ2-2, with D unresolved. The CDR3 consists of 14 residues. Germline V CDR1 and CDR2: MNHEY, SVGEGT. Trimming shortened V by 10 bases and J by 6 bases, and 18 bases separated the two germline ends. The CDR3 DNA follows: TGTGCCATCACCCGCGACGGCGTCTCCGGGGAGCTGTTTTTT. It codes for CAITRDGVSGELFF.

In DNA, the CDR3 is TGTGCCAGCAGTTTAAGGGCGGGAGGCTATAATGAGCAGTTCTTC. It specifies CASSLRAGGYNEQFF. V gene TRBV27 combines with J gene TRBJ2-1, with TRBD2 identical over 8 bases. Germline CDR1 is MNHEY and CDR2 is SMNVEV (reference sequence). Losses at the gene ends were 2 bases for V and 7 bases for J; bases not matched to a gene: 7. This CDR3 has 15 residues.

This clonotype was seen only a few times. The chain employs TRBV5-1 and TRBJ2-1; TRBD1 aligns across 8 bases. Germline V gene data show CDR1 as SGHRS and CDR2 as YFSETQ. This CDR3 is built from 15 residues. The junction had 12 bases not matched to a gene; V was cut back by 5 bases and J by 8 bases. The CDR3 region has the DNA TGCGCCAGCAGAAAAAGGGACAGGTCTTTCGATGAGCAGTTCTTC. This gives the protein CASRKRDRSFDEQFF.

This clonotype was seen more than once but under ten times. The rearrangement joins TRBV5-1 to TRBJ2-3; 11 bases match TRBD2. V shed 4 bases, J shed 2 bases, and the junction held 18 bases outside the gene matches. The CDR3 has 20 amino acids. From germline, CDR1 is SGHRS and CDR2 YFSETQ. The CDR3 sequence: CASSRPRSSGRRINTDTQYF. DNA of the CDR3: TGCGCCAGCAGCCGTCCCAGATCTAGCGGGAGGCGAATTAACACAGATACGCAGTATTTT.

The V call is TRBV20-1, the J call TRBJ1-2; possible D gene TRBD1, 5 bases. The CDR3 contains 13 residues. Germline values: CDR1 DFQATT, CDR2 SNEGSKA (reference sequence). The CDR3 DNA reads TGCAACGCCCGTTTGGGGACCCTCTATGGCTACACCTTC. It specifies CNARLGTLYGYTF.

This chain connects TRBV7-2 to TRBJ1-2; 7 bases fit TRBD1. The CDR3 spans 15 residues. V gave up 2 bases and J gave up 2 bases; unmatched junction bases: 5. Germline lookup yields CDR1 SGHTA and CDR2 FQGNSA. This chain's CDR3 is CASSLYRGGNYGYTF. The CDR3, as DNA: TGTGCCAGCAGCTTATACAGGGGAGGGAACTATGGCTACACCTTC.

This clonotype showed up many times. The V call is TRBV21-1, the J call TRBJ1-5; the table calls TRBD1, which could not be checked here. TRBV21-1 is listed as a pseudogene. CDR3 length: 17 amino acids. DNA for the CDR3: TGTGCCAGCAGCAAAGCGCTCGCCCCGACGCCCCGTCAGCCCCAGCATTTT. Encoded protein: CASSKALAPTPRQPQHF.

The rearrangement links TRBV6-2 or TRBV6-3 to TRBJ2-3; 8 bases match TRBD1. CDR1 is MNHEY and CDR2 is SVGEGT in the germline V gene. This CDR3 has 14 amino acids. V shed 6 bases and J 4 bases; nucleotides not matched to a gene: 6. DNA for the CDR3: TGTGCCAGCAGACAACAGGGGGTTTCAGATACGCAGTATTTT. Protein sequence: CASRQQGVSDTQYF.

This clonotype was counted only a few times. V usage is TRBV7-9 and J usage is TRBJ2-7; a possible D gene is TRBD2 (6 bases). CDR3 length: 16 residues. The V gene lost 1 base and the J gene lost 2 bases, with 15 bases spanning the gap. Germline loops: CDR1 SEHNR, CDR2 FQNEAQ (reference sequence). CDR3 DNA: TGTGCCAGCAGCTTAGGAGGCGGGACTTTTACCTACGAGCAGTACTTC. This encodes CASSLGGGTFTYEQYF.

Here the CDR3 reads CASSAIFIAGGFGETQYF. The CDR3 DNA follows: TGTGCCAGCAGTGCAATCTTCATAGCGGGAGGCTTCGGTGAGACCCAGTACTTC. The chain joins TRBV6-1 to TRBJ2-5; 10 nucleotides match TRBD2. The V gene end was trimmed by 4 bases and the J gene end by 5 bases; junction bases not matched to a gene: 16. Germline assignment: CDR1 MNHNS and CDR2 SASEGT. The CDR3 extends over 18 amino acids.

This clonotype showed up just a few times. This chain connects TRBV20-1 to TRBJ1-2, with TRBD1 identical over 7 bases. The CDR3 is 14 amino acids. Per the germline V gene, CDR1 is DFQATT and CDR2 is SNEGSKA (reference sequence). V dropped 1 base and J dropped 2; count of bases not matched to a gene: 4. This CDR3 is CSARGMDRNYGYTF. The CDR3 region has the DNA TGCAGTGCTAGAGGGATGGACAGGAACTATGGCTACACCTTC.

The gene calls are TRBV4-1 and TRBJ1-1; D uncertain. V lost 4 bases, J lost 5 bases, and 17 bases lay in between. Per germline, CDR1 MGHRA and CDR2 YSYEKL. This CDR3 is built from 15 residues. The CDR3 here is CASSLSRERRTEAFF. In nucleotides, the CDR3 is TGCGCCAGCAGCCTAAGCCGTGAACGGCGGACTGAAGCTTTCTTT.

V gene TRBV5-1 combines with J gene TRBJ1-1; D perhaps matches TRBD1 (5 bases). Germline CDR1 and CDR2: SGHRS and YFSETQ. V was shortened by 0 bases and J by 2 bases, with 11 bases between the two germline ends. The length of the CDR3 is 15 residues. CDR3 sequence (DNA): TGCGCCAGCAGCTTGGGTGGGGCGGCCAACACTGAAGCTTTCTTT. It encodes CASSLGGAANTEAFF.

This clonotype was seen a few times. J is TRBJ2-4 and V is TRBV30, with D tentatively TRBD1 (6 bases). The V end was cut by 4 bases, the J end by 2 bases, with 15 bases between. CDR3 length: 15 residues. Germline CDR1 reads GTSNPN; CDR2 reads SVGIG (reference sequence). CDR3 sequence reads: CAWINRDLSKNIQYF. DNA of the CDR3: TGTGCCTGGATTAACAGGGACCTTTCCAAAAACATTCAGTACTTC.